This T cell receptor (beta chain) was identified during a study of T cells after yellow fever vaccination. Background on the study: With SMART-Seq v4 Ultra Low Input, the fractions containing low cell numbers were prepared.

Points from the study as a whole: At less than 97% for CD4 and approximately 88% for CD8, most primary-vaccination clones showed up again after the booster. Abundant contaminating clonotypes from the bulk population could appear in FACS-sorted repertoires.

The CDR3 spans 13 residues. The germline V and J ends were trimmed by 1 base and 6 bases, with 10 bases remaining between them. In germline, CDR1 is SGHRS, CDR2 YFSETQ. Making TCR cDNA involved 5'RACE template switching, which added UMIs and a universal primer site. MiXCR was run by TCRdb on the 5' RACE reads, yielding one entry per CDR3 protein. The data show around 310,000 distinct CDR3 sequences, 3.5% to 5% seen once. This clonotype was seen repeatedly, ten times or more. Antigen specificity is unknown. Sample: PBMCs, taken 15 days after the yellow fever booster vaccination. The chain is built from TRBV5-1 and TRBJ1-1; D gene ambiguous. This sequence was found in a man between 18 and 35 years old who received the YFV17D yellow fever vaccine. CDR3 amino acids: CASSLLSGSEAFF. The CDR3 nucleotides are TGCGCCAGCAGCTTGCTATCAGGCTCTGAAGCTTTCTTT.